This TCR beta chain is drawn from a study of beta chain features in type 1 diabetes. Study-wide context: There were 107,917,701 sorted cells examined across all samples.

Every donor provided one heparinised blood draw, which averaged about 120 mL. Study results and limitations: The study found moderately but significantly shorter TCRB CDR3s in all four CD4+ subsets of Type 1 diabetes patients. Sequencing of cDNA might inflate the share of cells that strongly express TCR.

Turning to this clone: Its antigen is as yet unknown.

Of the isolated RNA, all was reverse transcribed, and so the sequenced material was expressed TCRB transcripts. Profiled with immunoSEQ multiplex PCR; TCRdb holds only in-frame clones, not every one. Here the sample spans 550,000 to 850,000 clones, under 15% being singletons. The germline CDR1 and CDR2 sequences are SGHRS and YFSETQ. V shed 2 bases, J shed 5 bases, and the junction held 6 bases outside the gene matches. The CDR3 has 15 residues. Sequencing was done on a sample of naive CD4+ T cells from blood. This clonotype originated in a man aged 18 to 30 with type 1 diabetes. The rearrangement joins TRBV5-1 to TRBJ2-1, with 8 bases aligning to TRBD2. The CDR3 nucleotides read TGCGCCAGCAGCTTAGGGCTAGCGGGCGACAATGAGCAGTTCTTC. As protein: CASSLGLAGDNEQFF.